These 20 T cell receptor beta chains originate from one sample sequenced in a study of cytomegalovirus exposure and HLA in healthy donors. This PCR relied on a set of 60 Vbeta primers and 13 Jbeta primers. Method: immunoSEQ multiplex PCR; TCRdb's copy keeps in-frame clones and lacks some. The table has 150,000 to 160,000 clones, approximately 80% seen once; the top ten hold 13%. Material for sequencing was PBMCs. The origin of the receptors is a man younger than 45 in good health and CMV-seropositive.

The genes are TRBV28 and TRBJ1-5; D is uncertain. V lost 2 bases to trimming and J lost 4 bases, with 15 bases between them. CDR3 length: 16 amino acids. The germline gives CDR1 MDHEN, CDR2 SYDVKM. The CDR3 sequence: CASSLGSGAGNQPQHF. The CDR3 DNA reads TGTGCCAGCAGTTTAGGTTCGGGTGCGGGTAATCAGCCCCAGCATTTT.

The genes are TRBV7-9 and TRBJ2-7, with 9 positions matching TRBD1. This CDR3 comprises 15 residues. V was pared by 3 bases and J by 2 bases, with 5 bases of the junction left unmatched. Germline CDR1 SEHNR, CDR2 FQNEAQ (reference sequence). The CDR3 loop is CASSFGTGPTYEQYF. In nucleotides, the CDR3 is TGTGCCAGCAGCTTTGGGACAGGGCCTACCTACGAGCAGTACTTC.

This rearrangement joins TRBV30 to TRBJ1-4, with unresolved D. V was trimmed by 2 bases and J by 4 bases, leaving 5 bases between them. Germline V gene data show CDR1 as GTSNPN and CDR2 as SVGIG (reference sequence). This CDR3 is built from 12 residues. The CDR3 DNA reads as TGTGCCTGGAGTCCCCATAATGAAAAACTGTTTTTT. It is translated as CAWSPHNEKLFF. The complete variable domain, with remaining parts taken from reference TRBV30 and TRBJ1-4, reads SQTIHQWPATLVQPVGSPLSLECTVEGTSNPNLYWYRQAAGRGLQLLFYSVGIGQISSEVPQNLSASRPQDRQFILSSKKLLLSDSGFYLCAWSPHNEKLFFGSGTQLSVL.

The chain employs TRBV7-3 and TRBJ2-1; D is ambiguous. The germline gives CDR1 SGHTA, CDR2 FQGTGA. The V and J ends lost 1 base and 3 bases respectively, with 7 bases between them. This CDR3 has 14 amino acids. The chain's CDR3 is CASSLNPGYNEQFF. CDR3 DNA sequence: TGTGCCAGCAGCTTAAACCCGGGCTACAATGAGCAGTTCTTC.

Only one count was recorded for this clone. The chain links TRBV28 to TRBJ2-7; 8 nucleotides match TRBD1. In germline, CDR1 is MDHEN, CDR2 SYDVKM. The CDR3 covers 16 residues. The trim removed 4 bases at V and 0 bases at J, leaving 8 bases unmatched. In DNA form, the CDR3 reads TGTGCCAGCAGTTCGGCCGGTGGACAGGGCTCCTACGAGCAGTACTTC. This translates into CASSSAGGQGSYEQYF.

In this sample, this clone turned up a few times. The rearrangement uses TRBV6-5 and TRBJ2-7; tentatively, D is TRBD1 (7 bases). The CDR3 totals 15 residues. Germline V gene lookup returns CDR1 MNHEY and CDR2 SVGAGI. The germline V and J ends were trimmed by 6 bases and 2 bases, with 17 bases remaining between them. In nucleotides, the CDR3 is TGTGCCAGCAGCTTACGACAGGGAGGCCCCTACGAGCAGTACTTC. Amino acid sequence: CASSLRQGGPYEQYF.

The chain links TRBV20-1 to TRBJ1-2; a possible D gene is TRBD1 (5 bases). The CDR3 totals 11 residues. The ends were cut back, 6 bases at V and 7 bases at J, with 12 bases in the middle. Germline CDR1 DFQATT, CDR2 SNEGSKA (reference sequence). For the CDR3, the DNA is TGCAGTGCCCGACAGTATAGTGGCTACACCTTC. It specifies CSARQYSGYTF.

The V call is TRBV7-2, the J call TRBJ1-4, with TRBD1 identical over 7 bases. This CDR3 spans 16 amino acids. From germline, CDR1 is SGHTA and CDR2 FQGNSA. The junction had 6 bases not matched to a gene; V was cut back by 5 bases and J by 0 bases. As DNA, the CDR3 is TGTGCCAGCAGCCTTGTAACAGGGGCAACTAATGAAAAACTGTTTTTT. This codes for CASSLVTGATNEKLFF.

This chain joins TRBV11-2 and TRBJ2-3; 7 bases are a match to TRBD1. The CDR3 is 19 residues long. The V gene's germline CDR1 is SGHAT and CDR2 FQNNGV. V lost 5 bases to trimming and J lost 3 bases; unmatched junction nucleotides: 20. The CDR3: CASSPKAMLGAGGTDTQYF. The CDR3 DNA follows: TGTGCCAGCAGCCCAAAGGCCATGCTCGGGGCAGGGGGTACAGATACGCAGTATTTT.

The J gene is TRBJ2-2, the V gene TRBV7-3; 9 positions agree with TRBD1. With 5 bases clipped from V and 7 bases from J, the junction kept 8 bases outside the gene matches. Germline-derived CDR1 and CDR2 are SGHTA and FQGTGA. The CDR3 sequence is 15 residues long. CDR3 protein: CASSPGQGMDGELFF. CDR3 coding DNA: TGTGCCAGCAGCCCCGGACAGGGGATGGACGGGGAGCTGTTTTTT.

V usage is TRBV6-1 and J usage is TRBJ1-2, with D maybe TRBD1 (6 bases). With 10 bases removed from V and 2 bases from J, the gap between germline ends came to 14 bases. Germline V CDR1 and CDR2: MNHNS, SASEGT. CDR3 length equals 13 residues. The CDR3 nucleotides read TGTGCCATTCCGGGACACTTCAACTATGGCTACACCTTC. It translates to CAIPGHFNYGYTF.

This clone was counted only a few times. In DNA, the CDR3 is TGTGCCAGCAGCCCGCACTTAACTAGCGCCGGGGAGCTGTTTTTT. This gives the protein CASSPHLTSAGELFF. The rearrangement joins TRBV7-3 to TRBJ2-2; 7 bases are a match to TRBD2. The CDR3 length is 15 residues. The V and J ends lost 5 bases and 6 bases, in that order; junction bases with no gene match: 9. CDR1 is SGHTA and CDR2 is FQGTGA in the germline V gene.

CDR3 bases: TGTGCCACCAGCAGAGATCAGGCCTACGAGCAGTACTTC. Encoded protein: CATSRDQAYEQYF. The rearrangement links TRBV15 to TRBJ2-7; D is ambiguous. The ends were cut back, 0 bases at V and 2 bases at J, with 5 bases in the middle. This CDR3 has 13 amino acids. Germline CDR1 reads LNHNV; CDR2 reads YYDKDF (reference sequence).

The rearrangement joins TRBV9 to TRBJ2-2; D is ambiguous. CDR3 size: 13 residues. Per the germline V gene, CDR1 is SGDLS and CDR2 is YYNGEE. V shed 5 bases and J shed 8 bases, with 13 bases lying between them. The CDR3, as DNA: TGTGCCAGCAGTGTGAACAGTAATGGGGAGCTGTTTTTT. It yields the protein CASSVNSNGELFF.

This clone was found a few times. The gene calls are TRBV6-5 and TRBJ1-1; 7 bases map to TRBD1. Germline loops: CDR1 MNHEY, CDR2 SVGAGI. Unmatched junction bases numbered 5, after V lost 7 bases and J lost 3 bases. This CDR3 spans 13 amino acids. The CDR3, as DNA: TGTGCCAGCATCCAGGGGGGCCACACTGAAGCTTTCTTT. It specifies CASIQGGHTEAFF.

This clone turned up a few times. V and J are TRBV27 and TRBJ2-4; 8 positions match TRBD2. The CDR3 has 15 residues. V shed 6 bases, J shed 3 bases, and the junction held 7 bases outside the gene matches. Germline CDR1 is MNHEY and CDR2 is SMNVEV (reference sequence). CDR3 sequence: CASRKLAAHKNIQYF. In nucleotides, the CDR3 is TGTGCCAGCAGAAAACTAGCGGCCCACAAAAACATTCAGTACTTC.

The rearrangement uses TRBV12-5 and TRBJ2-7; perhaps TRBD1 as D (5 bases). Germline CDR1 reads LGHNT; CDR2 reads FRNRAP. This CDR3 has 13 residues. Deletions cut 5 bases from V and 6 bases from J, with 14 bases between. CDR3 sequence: CASGTGLGAEQYF. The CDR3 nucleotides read TGTGCTAGTGGTACAGGCCTTGGGGCCGAGCAGTACTTC.

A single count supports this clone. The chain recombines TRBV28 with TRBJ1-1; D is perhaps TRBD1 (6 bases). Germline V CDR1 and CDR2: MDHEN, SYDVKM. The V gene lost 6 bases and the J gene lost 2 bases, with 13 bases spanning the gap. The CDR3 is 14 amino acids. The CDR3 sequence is CASRTNRDNTEAFF. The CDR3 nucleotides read TGTGCCAGCAGGACCAACAGGGATAACACTGAAGCTTTCTTT.

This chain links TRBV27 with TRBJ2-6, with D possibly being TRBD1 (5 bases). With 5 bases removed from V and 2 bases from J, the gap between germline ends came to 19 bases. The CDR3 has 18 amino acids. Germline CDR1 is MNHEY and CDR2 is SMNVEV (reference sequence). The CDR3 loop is CASSPPLTEPTGANVLTF. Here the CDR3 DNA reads TGTGCCAGCAGTCCCCCCTTGACAGAACCTACTGGGGCCAACGTCCTGACTTTC.

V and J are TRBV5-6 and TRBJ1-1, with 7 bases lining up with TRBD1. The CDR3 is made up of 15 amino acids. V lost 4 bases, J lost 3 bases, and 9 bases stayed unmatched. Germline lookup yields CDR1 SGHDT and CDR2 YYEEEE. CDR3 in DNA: TGTGCCAGCAGCCGACCGACAGGGACGTACACTGAAGCTTTCTTT. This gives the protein CASSRPTGTYTEAFF.